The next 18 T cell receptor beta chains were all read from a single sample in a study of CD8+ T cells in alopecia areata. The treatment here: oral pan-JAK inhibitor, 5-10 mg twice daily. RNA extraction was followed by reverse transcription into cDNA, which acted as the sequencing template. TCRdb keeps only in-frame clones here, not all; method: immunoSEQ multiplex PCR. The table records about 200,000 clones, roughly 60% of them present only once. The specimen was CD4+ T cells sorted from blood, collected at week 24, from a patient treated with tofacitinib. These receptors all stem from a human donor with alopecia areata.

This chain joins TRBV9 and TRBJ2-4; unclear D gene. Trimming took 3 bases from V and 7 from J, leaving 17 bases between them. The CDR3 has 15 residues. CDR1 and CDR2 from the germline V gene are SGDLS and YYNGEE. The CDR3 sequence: CASSAGPALGNIQYF. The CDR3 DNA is TGTGCCAGCAGCGCCGGCCCGGCCCTAGGGAACATTCAGTACTTC. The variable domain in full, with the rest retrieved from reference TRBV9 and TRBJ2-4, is DSGVTQTPKHLITATGQRVTLRCSPRSGDLSVYWYQQSLDQGLQFLIQYYNGEERAKGNILERFSAQQFPDLHSELNLSSLELGDSALYFCASSAGPALGNIQYFGAGTRLSVL.

The CDR3 loop is CASSRPIGNTEAFF. CDR3 DNA: TGCGCCAGCAGCCGCCCCATTGGGAACACTGAAGCTTTCTTT. V and J are TRBV4-1 and TRBJ1-1; D gene uncertain. This CDR3 has 14 residues. Trimming stripped 4 bases from V and 1 base from J, with 10 bases between. CDR1 is MGHRA, CDR2 YSYEKL, per germline.

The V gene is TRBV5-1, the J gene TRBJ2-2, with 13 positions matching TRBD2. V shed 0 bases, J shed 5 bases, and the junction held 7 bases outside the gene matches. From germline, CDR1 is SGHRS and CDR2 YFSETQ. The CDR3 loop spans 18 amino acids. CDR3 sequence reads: CASSLGGLAGENTGELFF. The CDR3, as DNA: TGCGCCAGCAGCTTGGGCGGACTAGCGGGGGAAAATACCGGGGAGCTGTTTTTT. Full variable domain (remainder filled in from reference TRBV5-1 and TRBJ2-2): KAGVTQTPRYLIKTRGQQVTLSCSPISGHRSVSWYQQTPGQGLQFLFEYFSETQRNKGNFPGRFSGRQFSNSRSEMNVSTLELGDSALYLCASSLGGLAGENTGELFFGEGSRLTVL.

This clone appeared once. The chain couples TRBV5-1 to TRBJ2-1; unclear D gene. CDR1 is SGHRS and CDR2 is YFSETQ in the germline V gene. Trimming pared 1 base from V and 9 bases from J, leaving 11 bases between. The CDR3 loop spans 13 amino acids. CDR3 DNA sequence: TGCGCCAGCAGCTTGTACGCGGAGAGTGAGCAGTTCTTC. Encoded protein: CASSLYAESEQFF.

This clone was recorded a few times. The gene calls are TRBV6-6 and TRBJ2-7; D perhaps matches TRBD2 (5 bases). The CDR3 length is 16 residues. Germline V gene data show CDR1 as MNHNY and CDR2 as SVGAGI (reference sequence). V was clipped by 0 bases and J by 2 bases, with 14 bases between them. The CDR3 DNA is TGTGCCAGCAGTTACTCCCATACCAGAGGGACCTACGAGCAGTACTTC. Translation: CASSYSHTRGTYEQYF.

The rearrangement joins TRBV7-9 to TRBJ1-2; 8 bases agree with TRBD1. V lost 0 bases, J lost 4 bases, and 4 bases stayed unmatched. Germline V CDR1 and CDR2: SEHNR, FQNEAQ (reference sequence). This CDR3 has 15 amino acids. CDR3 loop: CASSLAGTGSYGYTF. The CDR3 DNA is TGTGCCAGCAGCTTAGCTGGGACAGGATCCTATGGCTACACCTTC.

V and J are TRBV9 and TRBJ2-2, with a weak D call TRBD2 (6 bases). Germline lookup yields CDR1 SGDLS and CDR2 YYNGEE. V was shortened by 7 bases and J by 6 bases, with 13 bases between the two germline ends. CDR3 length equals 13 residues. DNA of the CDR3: TGTGCCAGCCGGGACTCCAGCTCCGGGGAGCTGTTTTTT. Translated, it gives CASRDSSSGELFF.

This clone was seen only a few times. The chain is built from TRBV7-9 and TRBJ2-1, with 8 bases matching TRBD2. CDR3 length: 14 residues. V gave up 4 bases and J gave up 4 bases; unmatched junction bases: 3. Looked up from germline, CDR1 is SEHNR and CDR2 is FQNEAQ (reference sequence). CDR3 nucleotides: TGTGCCAGCAGCTCATTAGCGGGGTACAATGAGCAGTTCTTC. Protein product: CASSSLAGYNEQFF.

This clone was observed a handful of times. CDR3 sequence: CASSGQDNIQYF. The CDR3 nucleotides are TGCGCCAGCAGCGGGCAAGATAACATTCAGTACTTC. The chain recombines TRBV5-1 with TRBJ2-4; D not certain. The CDR3 is 12 amino acids. CDR1 is SGHRS and CDR2 is YFSETQ in the germline V gene. V dropped 4 bases and J dropped 7 bases, with 9 bases sitting between them.

The CDR3 DNA sequence: TGTGCCAGCAGCCGAGGTCCTGGTGGAGGCTACACCTTC. Encoded protein: CASSRGPGGGYTF. The chain joins TRBV6-5 to TRBJ1-2, with unresolved D. Germline assignment: CDR1 MNHEY and CDR2 SVGAGI. The CDR3 loop spans 13 amino acids. V was trimmed by 6 bases and J by 8 bases, leaving 16 bases between them.

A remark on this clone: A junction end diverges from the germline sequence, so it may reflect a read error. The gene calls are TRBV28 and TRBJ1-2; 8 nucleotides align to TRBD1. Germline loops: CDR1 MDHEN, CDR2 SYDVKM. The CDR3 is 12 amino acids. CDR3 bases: TGTGCCAGCAGTTTACCAGGGGGCGCATCCGTCTTC. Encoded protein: CASSLPGGASVF.

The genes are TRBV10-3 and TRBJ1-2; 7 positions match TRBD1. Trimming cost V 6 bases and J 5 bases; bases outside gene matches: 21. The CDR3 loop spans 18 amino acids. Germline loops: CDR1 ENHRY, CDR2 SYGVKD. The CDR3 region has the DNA TGTGCCATCAGGGCACCCAACACGACCAACAGGGGAGTGTATGGCTACACCTTC. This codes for CAIRAPNTTNRGVYGYTF.

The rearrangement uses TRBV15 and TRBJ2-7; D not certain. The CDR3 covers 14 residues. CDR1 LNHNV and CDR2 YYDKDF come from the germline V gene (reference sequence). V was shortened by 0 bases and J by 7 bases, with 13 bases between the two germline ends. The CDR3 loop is CATSRDQALGEQYF. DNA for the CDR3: TGTGCCACCAGCAGAGACCAGGCACTGGGGGAGCAGTACTTC. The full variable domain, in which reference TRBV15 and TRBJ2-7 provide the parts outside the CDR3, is DAMVIQNPRYQVTQFGKPVTLSCSQTLNHNVMYWYQQKSSQAPKLLFHYYDKDFNNEADTPDNFQSRRPNTSFCFLDIRSPGLGDTAMYLCATSRDQALGEQYFGPGTRLTVT.

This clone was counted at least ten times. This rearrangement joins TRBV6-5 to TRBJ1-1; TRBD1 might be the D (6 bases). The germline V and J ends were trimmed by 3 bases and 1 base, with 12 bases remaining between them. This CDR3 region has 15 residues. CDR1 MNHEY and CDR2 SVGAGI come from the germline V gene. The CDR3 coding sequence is TGTGCCAGCAGTTATGACAGGAAGGCGAACACTGAAGCTTTCTTT. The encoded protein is CASSYDRKANTEAFF.

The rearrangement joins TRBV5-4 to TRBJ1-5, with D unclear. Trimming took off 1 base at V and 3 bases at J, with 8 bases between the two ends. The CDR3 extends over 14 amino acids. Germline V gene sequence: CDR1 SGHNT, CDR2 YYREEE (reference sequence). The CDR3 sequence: CASSLYGNNQPQHF. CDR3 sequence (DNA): TGTGCCAGCAGCTTGTACGGAAACAATCAGCCCCAGCATTTT.

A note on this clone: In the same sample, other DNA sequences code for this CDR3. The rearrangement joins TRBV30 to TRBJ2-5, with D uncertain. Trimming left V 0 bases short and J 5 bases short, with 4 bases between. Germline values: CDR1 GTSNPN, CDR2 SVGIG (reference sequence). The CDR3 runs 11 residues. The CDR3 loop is CAWSVRETQYF. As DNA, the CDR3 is TGTGCCTGGAGTGTTCGGGAGACCCAGTACTTC.

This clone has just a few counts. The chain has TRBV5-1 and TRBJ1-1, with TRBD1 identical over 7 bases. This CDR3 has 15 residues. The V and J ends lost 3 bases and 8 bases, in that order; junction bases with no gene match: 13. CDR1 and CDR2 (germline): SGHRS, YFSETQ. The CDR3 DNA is TGCGCCAGCAGCTCCCAAGCAAAGACAGGGAAAGAAGCTTTCTTT. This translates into CASSSQAKTGKEAFF.

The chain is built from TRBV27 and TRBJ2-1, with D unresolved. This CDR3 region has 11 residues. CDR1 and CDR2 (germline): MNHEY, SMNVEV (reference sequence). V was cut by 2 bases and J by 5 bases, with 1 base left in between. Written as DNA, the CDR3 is TGTGCCAGCAGTTTAAACAATGAGCAGTTCTTC. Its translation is CASSLNNEQFF.